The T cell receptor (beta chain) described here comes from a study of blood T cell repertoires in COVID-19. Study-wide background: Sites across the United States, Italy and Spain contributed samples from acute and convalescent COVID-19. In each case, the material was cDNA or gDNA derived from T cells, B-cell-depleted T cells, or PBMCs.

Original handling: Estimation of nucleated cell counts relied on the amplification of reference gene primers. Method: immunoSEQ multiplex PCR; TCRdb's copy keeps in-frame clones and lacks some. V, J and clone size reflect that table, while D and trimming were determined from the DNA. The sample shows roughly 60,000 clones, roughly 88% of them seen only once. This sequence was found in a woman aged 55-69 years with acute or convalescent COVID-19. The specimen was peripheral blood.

This CDR3 is CASSYLGNYGYTF. CDR3 in DNA: TGTGCCAGCAGTTACCTAGGTAACTATGGCTACACCTTC. The V and J genes are TRBV6-5 and TRBJ1-2, with unresolved D. V gave up 2 bases and J gave up 1 base, with 5 bases separating them. Germline V gene data show CDR1 as MNHEY and CDR2 as SVGAGI. This CDR3 has 13 amino acids.